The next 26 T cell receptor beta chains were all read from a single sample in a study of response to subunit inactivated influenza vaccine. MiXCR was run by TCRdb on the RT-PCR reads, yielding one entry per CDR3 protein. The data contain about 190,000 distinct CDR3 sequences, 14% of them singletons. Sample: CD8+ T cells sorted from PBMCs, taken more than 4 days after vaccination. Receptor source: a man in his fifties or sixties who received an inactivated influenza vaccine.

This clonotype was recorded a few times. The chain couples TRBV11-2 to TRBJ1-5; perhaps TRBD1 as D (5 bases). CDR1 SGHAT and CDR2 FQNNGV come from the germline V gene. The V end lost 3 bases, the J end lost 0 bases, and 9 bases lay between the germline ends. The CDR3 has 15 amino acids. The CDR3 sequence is CASSLGRISNQPQHF. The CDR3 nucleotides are TGTGCCAGCAGCTTGGGACGGATTAGCAATCAGCCCCAGCATTTT.

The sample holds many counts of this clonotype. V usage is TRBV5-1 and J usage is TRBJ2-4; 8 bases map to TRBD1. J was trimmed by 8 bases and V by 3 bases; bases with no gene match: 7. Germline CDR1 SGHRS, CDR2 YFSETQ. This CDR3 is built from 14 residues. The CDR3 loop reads CASSSLGQGDIQYF. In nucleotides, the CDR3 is TGCGCCAGCAGCTCACTCGGACAGGGAGACATTCAGTACTTC.

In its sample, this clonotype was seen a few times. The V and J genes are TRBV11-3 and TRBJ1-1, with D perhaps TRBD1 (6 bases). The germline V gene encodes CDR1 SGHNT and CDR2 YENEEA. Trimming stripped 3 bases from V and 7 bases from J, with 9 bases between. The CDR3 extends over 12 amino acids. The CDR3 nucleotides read TGTGCCAGCAGCTTCGAAGGGGGTGAAGCTTTCTTT. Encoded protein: CASSFEGGEAFF.

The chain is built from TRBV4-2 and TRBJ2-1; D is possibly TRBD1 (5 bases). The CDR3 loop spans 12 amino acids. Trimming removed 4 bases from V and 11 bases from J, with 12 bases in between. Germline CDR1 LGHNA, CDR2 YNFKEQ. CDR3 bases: TGTGCCAGCAGCCCTAACACAGGTCAGCAGTTCTTC. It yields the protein CASSPNTGQQFF.

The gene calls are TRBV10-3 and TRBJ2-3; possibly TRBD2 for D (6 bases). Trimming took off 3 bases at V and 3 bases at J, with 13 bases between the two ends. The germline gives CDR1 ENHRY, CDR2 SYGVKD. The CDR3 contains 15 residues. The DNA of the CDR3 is TGTGCCATCAGTGATCCGGGAGCCGGGACAGATACGCAGTATTTT. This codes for CAISDPGAGTDTQYF.

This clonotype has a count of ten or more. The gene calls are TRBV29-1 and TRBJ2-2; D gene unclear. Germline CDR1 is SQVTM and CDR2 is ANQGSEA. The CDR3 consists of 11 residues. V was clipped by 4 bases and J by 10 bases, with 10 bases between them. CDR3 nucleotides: TGCAGCGTTGTTTTCGGCCCGGAGCTGTTTTTT. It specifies CSVVFGPELFF.

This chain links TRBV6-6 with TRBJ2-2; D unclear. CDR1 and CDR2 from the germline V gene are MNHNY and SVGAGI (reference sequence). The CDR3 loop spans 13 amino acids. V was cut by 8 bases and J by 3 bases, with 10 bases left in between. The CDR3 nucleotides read TGTGCCAGCGATGTTACTTACACCGGGGAGCTGTTTTTT. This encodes CASDVTYTGELFF.

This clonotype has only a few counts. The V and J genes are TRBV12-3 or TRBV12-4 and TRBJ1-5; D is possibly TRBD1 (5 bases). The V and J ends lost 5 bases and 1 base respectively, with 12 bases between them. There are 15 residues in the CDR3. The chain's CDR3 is CASSPQGPSNQPQHF. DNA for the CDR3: TGTGCCAGCAGTCCCCAGGGACCGAGCAATCAGCCCCAGCATTTT.

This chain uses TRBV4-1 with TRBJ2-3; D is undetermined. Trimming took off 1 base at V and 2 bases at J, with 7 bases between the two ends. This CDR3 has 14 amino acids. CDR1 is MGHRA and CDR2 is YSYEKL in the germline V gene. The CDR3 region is CASSQVSSTDTQYF. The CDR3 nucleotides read TGCGCCAGCAGCCAAGTTAGCTCCACAGATACGCAGTATTTT.

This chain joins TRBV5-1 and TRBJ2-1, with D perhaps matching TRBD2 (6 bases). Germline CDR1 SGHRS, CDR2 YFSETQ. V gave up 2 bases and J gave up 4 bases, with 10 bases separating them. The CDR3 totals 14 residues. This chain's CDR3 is CASSFAEGYNEQFF. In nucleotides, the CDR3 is TGCGCCAGCAGCTTTGCGGAGGGTTACAATGAGCAGTTCTTC.

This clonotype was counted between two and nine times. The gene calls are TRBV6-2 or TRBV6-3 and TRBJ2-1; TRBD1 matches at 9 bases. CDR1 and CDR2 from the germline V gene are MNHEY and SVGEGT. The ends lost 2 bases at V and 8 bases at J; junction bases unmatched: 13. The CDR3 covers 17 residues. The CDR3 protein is CASSYAARDRVSDEQFF. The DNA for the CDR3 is TGTGCCAGCAGTTACGCAGCGAGGGACAGGGTATCGGATGAGCAGTTCTTC.

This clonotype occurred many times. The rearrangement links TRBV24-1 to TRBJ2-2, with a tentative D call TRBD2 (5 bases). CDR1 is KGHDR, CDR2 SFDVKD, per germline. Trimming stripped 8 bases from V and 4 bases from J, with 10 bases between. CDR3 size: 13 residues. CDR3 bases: TGTGCCACCACCCCTGCGGGCACCGGGGAGCTGTTTTTT. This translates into CATTPAGTGELFF.

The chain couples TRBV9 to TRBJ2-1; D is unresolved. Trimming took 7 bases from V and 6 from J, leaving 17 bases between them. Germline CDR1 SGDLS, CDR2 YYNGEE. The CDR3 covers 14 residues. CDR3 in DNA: TGTGCCAGCGAATACGTGTCGCGGCTCAATGAGCAGTTCTTC. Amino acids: CASEYVSRLNEQFF. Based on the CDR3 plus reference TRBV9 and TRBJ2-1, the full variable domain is DSGVTQTPKHLITATGQRVTLRCSPRSGDLSVYWYQQSLDQGLQFLIQYYNGEERAKGNILERFSAQQFPDLHSELNLSSLELGDSALYFCASEYVSRLNEQFFGPGTRLTVL.

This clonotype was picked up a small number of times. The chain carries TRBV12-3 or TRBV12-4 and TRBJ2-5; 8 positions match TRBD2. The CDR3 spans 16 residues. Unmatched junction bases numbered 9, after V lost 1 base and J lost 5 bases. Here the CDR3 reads CASSLDGRGPQETQYF. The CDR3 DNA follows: TGTGCCAGCAGTTTAGACGGGAGGGGCCCCCAGGAGACCCAGTACTTC.

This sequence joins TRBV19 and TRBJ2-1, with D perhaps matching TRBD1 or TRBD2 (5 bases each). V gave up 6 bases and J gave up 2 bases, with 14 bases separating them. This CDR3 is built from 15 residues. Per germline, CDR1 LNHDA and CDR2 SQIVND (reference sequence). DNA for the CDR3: TGTGCCAGTAGGACCGGGACGGCAACCTACAATGAGCAGTTCTTC. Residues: CASRTGTATYNEQFF.

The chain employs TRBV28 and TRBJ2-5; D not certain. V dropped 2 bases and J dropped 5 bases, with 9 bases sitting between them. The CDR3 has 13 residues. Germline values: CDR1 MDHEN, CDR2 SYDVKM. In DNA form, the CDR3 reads TGTGCCAGCAGTTTAGTGACTTCGGAGACCCAGTACTTC. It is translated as CASSLVTSETQYF.

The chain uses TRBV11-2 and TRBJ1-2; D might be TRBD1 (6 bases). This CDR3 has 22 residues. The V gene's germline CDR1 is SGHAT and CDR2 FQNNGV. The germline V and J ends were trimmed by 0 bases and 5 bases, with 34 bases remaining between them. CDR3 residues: CASSLDGRTGRPHGSLIYGYTF. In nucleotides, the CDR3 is TGTGCCAGCAGCTTAGATGGTCGTACAGGGAGGCCGCACGGTTCTCTAATTTATGGCTACACCTTC.

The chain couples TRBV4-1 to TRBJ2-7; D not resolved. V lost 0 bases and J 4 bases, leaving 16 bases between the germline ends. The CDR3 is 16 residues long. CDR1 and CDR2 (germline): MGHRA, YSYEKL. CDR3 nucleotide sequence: TGCGCCAGCAGCCAAGATCTCACCAGCCTTCCGTACGAGCAGTACTTC. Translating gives CASSQDLTSLPYEQYF.

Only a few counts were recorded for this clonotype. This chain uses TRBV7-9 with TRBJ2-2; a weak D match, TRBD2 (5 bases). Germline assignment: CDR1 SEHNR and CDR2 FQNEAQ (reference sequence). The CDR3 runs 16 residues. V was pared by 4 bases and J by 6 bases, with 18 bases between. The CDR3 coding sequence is TGTGCCAGCAGCTCCACGGTCGGCGGGCTCGCCGGGGAGCTGTTTTTT. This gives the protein CASSSTVGGLAGELFF.

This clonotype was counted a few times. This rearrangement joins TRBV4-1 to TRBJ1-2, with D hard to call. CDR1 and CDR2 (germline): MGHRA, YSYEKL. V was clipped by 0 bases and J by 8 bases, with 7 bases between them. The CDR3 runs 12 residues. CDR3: CASSQDLFGYTF. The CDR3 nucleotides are TGCGCCAGCAGCCAAGATCTGTTCGGCTACACCTTC.

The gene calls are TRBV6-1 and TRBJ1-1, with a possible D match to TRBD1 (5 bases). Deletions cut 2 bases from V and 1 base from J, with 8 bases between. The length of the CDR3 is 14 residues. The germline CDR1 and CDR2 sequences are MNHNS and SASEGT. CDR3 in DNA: TGTGCCAGCAGTGAACGTGGACAGAACACTGAAGCTTTCTTT. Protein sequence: CASSERGQNTEAFF.

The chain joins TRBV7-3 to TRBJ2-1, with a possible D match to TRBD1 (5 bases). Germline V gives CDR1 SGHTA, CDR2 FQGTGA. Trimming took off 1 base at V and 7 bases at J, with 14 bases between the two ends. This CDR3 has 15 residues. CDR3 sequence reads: CASSLIFAAGNEQFF. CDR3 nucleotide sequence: TGTGCCAGCAGCTTAATCTTCGCGGCAGGGAATGAGCAGTTCTTC.

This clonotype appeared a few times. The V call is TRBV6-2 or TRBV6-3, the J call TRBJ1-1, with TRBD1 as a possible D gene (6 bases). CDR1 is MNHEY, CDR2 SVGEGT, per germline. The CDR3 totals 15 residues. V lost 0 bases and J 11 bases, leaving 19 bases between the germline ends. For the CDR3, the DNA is TGTGCCAGCAGTTACTCGGATTACATGCGGGGGGCCGCTTTCTTT. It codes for CASSYSDYMRGAAFF.

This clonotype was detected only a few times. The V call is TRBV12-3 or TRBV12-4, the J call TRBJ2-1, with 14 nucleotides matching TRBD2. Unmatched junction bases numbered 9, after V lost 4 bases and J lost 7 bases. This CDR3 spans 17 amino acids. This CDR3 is CASSSPPGLAGENEQFF. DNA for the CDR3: TGTGCCAGCAGTTCCCCTCCGGGACTAGCGGGAGAGAATGAGCAGTTCTTC.

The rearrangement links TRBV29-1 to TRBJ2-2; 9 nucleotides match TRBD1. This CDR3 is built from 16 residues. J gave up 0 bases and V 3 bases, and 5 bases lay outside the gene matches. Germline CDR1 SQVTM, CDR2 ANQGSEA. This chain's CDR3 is CSVDTGGRTNTGELFF. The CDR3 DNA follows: TGCAGCGTTGATACAGGGGGCCGAACGAACACCGGGGAGCTGTTTTTT.

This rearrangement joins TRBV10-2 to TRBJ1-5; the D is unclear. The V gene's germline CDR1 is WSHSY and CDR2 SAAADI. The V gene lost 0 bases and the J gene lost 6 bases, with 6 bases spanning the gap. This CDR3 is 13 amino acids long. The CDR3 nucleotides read TGCGCCAGCAGTGAGTCGAGGGTTCAGCCCCAGCATTTT. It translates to CASSESRVQPQHF.